This TCR beta chain was identified in a study of control samples from healthy donors and cancer patients. Clones were read by immunoSEQ multiplex PCR, and TCRdb kept only the in-frame ones, dropping some. The table includes around 94,000 clones, approximately 90% detected once. V was cut by 4 bases and J by 7 bases, with 16 bases left in between. This CDR3 region has 15 residues. Germline loops: CDR1 MGHDK, CDR2 SYGVNS. The clonotype was recovered from a woman between 45 and 60 years old in good health. The rearrangement links TRBV25-1 to TRBJ1-4; perhaps TRBD1 as D (6 bases). The source material was blood. The CDR3 loop is CASSATLDRPEKLFF. CDR3 bases: TGTGCCAGCAGTGCCACCCTGGACAGACCTGAAAAACTGTTTTTT. Together with reference TRBV25-1 and TRBJ1-4, the CDR3 gives the full variable domain: EADIYQTPRYLVIGTGKKITLECSQTMGHDKMYWYQQDPGMELHLIHYSYGVNSTEKGDLSSESTVSRIRTEHFPLTLESARPSHTSQYLCASSATLDRPEKLFFGSGTQLSVL.